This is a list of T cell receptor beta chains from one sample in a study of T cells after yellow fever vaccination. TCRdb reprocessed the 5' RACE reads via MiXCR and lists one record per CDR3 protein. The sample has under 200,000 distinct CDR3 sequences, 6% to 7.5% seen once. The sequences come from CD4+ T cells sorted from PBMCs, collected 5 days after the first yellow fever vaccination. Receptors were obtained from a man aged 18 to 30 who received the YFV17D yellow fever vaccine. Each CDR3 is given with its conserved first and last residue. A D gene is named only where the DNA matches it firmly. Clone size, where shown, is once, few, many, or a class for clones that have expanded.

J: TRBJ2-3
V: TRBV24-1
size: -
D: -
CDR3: CATSDPRLGSTDTQYF
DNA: TGTGCCACCAGTGATCCCCGACTCGGATCCACAGATACGCAGTATTTT

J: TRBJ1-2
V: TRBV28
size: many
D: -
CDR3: CASEPQAIPYGYTF
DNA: TGTGCCAGTGAGCCCCAGGCCATTCCCTATGGCTACACCTTC

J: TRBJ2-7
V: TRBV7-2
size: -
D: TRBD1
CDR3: CASNRDRAGEQYF
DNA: TGTGCCAGCAACCGGGACAGGGCGGGGGAGCAGTACTTC

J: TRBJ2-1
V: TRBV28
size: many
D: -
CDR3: CASRLQSYNEQFF
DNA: TGTGCCAGCAGGCTCCAATCCTACAATGAGCAGTTCTTC

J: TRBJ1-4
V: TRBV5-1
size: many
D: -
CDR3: CASSSGEEKLFF
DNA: TGCGCCAGCAGCTCGGGGGAAGAAAAACTGTTTTTT

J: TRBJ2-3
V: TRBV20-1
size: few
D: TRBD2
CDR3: CSAWTSSTDTQYF
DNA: TGCAGTGCTTGGACTAGCAGCACAGATACGCAGTATTTT

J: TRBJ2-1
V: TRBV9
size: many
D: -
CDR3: CASSVEQGRVGEQFF
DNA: TGTGCCAGCAGCGTAGAACAGGGGAGGGTGGGTGAGCAGTTCTTC

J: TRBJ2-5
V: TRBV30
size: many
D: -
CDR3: CAWSVRSGQETQYF
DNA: TGTGCCTGGAGTGTACGGAGCGGGCAAGAGACCCAGTACTTC

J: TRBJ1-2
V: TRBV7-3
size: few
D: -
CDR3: CASSTTGARDGYTF
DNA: TGTGCCAGCAGCACCACGGGGGCAAGGGATGGCTACACCTTC

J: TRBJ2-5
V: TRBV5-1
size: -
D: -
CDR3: CASSLWGSQRGETQYF
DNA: TGCGCCAGCAGCTTGTGGGGCAGCCAAAGGGGAGAGACCCAGTACTTC

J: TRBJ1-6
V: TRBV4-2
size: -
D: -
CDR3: CASSQDRRDGDRDSPLHF
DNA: TGTGCCAGCAGCCAAGATAGAAGGGACGGGGATAGGGATTCACCCCTCCACTTT

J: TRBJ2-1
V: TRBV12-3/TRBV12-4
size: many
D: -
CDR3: CASSRTGKQFF
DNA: TGTGCCAGCAGCCGAACGGGTAAGCAGTTCTTC

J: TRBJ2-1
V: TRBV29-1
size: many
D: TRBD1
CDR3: CSVEMRQGSYNEQFF
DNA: TGCAGCGTCGAAATGCGACAGGGCTCCTACAATGAGCAGTTCTTC

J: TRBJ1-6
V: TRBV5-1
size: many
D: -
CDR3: CASSPLTIGSDNSPLHF
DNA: TGCGCCAGCAGCCCCCTCACCATCGGGAGTGATAATTCACCCCTCCACTTT

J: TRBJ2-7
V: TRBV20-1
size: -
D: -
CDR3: CSARPSAYEQYF
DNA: TGCAGTGCTAGACCTTCAGCTTACGAGCAGTACTTC

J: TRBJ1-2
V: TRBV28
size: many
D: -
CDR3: CASRPPPGYGYTF
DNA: TGTGCCAGCAGACCCCCCCCTGGCTATGGCTACACCTTC

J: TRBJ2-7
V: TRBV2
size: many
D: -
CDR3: CASSYSFEQYF
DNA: TGTGCCAGCAGTTATTCGTTCGAGCAGTACTTC

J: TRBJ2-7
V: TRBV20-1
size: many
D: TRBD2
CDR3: CSAAGVDSYEQYF
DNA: TGCAGTGCTGCGGGGGTGGACTCCTACGAGCAGTACTTC

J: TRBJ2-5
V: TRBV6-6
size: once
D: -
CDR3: CASSYEGTQYF
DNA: TGTGCCAGCAGTTACGAGGGGACCCAGTACTTC

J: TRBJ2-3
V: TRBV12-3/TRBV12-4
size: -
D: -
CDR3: CASSLPRDPLSTDTQYF
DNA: TGTGCCAGCAGTTTACCCCGGGACCCGCTGAGCACAGATACGCAGTATTTT

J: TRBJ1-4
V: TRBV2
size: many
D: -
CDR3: CASSEGRVNEKLFF
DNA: TGTGCCAGCAGTGAAGGACGAGTTAATGAAAAACTGTTTTTT

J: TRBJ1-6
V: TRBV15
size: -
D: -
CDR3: CATSRDNYNSPLHF
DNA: TGTGCCACCAGCAGAGATAACTATAATTCACCCCTCCACTTT

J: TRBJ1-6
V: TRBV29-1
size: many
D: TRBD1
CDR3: CSARQGDYENF
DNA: TGCAGCGCTCGACAGGGGGATTATGAAAACTTT

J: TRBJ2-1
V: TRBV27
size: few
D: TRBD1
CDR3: CASSWGQGRYNEQFF
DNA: TGTGCCAGCAGTTGGGGACAGGGTAGGTACAATGAGCAGTTCTTC

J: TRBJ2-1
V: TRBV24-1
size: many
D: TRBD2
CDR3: CATGTRGTSGYNEQFF
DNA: TGTGCCACAGGGACACGCGGGACTAGCGGATACAATGAGCAGTTCTTC

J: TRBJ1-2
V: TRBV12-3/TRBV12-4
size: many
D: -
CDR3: CASSLGWEGYTF
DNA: TGTGCCAGCAGTTTAGGGTGGGAAGGCTACACCTTC

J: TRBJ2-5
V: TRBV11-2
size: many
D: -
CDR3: CASSFWETQYF
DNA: TGTGCCAGCAGCTTTTGGGAGACCCAGTACTTC

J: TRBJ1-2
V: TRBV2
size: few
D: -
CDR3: CASRADSPYGYTF
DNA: TGTGCCAGCAGGGCGGACAGTCCCTATGGCTACACCTTC

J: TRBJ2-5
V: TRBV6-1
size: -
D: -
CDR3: CASSPRDRDSHETQYF
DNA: TGTGCCAGCAGTCCGCGGGACCGGGACAGCCATGAGACCCAGTACTTC

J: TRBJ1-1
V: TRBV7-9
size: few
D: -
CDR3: CASSLRQHGVTEAFF
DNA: TGTGCCAGCAGCTTGCGGCAACACGGGGTCACTGAAGCTTTCTTT

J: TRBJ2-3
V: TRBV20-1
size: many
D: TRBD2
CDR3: CSASSGTSRITDTQYF
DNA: TGCAGTGCTAGCTCAGGGACTAGCAGAATCACAGATACGCAGTATTTT

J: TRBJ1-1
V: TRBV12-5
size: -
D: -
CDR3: CASGLEEVTEAFF
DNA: TGTGCTAGTGGTTTGGAAGAGGTGACTGAAGCTTTCTTT

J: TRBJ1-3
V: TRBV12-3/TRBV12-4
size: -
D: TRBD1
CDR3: CASRGQGASGNTIYF
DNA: TGTGCCAGCAGGGGACAGGGGGCGTCTGGAAACACCATATATTTT

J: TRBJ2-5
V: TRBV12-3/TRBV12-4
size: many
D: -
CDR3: CASRGTSLETQYF
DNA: TGTGCCAGCAGGGGAACTAGTCTAGAGACCCAGTACTTC

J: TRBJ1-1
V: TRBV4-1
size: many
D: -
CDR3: CASSPLYREAEAFF
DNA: TGCGCCAGCAGCCCTCTGTATAGGGAGGCTGAAGCTTTCTTT

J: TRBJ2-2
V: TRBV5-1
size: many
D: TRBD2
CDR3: CASSELAGANTGELFF
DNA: TGCGCCAGCAGCGAACTAGCGGGGGCGAACACCGGGGAGCTGTTTTTT

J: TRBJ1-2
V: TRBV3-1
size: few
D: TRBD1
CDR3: CASSQGGQGGGGYTF
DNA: TGTGCCAGCAGCCAAGGAGGTCAAGGGGGCGGCGGCTACACCTTC

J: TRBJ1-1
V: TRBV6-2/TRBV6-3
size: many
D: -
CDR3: CASSYVGTEAFF
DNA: TGTGCCAGCAGTTACGTGGGCACTGAAGCTTTCTTT

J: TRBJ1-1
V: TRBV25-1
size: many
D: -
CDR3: CASSESPQHTEAFF
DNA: TGTGCCAGCAGTGAATCCCCACAGCACACTGAAGCTTTCTTT

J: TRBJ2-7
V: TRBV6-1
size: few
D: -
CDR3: CASSEEFRGKQYF
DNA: TGTGCCAGCAGTGAAGAGTTCCGGGGGAAGCAGTACTTC